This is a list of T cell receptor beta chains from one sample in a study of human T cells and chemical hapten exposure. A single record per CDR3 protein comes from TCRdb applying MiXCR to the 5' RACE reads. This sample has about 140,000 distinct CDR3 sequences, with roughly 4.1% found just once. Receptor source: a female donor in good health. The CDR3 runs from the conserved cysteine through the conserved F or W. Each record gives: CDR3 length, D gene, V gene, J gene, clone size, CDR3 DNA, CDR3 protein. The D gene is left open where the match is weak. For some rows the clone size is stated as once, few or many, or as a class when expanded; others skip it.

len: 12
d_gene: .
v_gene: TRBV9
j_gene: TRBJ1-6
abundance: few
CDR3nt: TGTGCCAGCAGCACCCGTTCGTCACCCCTCCACTTT
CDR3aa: CASSTRSSPLHF

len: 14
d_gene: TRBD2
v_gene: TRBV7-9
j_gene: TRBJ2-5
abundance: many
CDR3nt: TGTGCCAGCACTCGAAAGCGGGACCCAGAGACCCAGTACTTC
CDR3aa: CASTRKRDPETQYF

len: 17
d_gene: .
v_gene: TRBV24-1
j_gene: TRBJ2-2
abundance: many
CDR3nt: TGTGCCACCAGTGATTTTTGGGAACAGGGGGGGACCGGGGAGCTGTTTTTT
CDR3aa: CATSDFWEQGGTGELFF

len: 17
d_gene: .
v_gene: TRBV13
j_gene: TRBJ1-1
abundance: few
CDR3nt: TGTGCCAGCAGCTTAGGATCATCCTTCTATCCCGTCACTGAAGCTTTCTTT
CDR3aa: CASSLGSSFYPVTEAFF

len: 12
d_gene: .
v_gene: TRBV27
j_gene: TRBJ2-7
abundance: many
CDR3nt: TGTGCCAGCAGGGGCGGGGTGGACGAGCAGTACTTC
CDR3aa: CASRGGVDEQYF

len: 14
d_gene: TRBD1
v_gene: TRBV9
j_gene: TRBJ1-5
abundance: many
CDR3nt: TGTGCCAGCAGCATGGGACAGGGGGCTCAGCCCCAGCATTTT
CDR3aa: CASSMGQGAQPQHF

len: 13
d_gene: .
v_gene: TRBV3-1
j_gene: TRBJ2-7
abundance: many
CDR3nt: TGTGCCAGCAGCCAAGGGTATGAGTACGAGCAGTACTTC
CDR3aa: CASSQGYEYEQYF

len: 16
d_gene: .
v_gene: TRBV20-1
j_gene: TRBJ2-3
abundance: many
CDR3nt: TGCAGTGCCAAGGGTCGGCAGGGGAGCCACACAGATACGCAGTATTTT
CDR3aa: CSAKGRQGSHTDTQYF

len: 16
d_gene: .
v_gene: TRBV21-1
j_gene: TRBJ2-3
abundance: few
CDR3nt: TGTGCCAGCAGCAAAGCCGAAGACAGGGACGCAGATACGCAGTATTTT
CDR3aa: CASSKAEDRDADTQYF

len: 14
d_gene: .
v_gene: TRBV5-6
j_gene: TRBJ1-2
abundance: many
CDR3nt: TGTGCCAGCAGCAAGTGGAGGATCAACTATGGCTACACCTTC
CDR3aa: CASSKWRINYGYTF

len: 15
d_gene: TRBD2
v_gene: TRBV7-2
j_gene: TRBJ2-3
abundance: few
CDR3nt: TGTGCCAGCAGCTTATCCGGGACTAGCCCAGATACGCAGTATTTT
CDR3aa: CASSLSGTSPDTQYF

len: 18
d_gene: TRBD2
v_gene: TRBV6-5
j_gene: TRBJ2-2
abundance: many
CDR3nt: TGTGCCAGCAGCCGACCGGGGCCCACTAGCGGGGGGGCCGGGGAGCTGTTTTTT
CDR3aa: CASSRPGPTSGGAGELFF

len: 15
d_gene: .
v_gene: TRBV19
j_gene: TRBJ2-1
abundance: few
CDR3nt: TGTGCCAGTAAAATGGTGCATCGGCGAGACAATGAGCAGTTCTTC
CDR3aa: CASKMVHRRDNEQFF

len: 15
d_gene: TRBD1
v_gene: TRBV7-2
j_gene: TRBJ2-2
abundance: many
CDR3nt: TGTGCCAGCAGCTTAGGCGACAGGGGGACCGGGGAGCTGTTTTTT
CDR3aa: CASSLGDRGTGELFF

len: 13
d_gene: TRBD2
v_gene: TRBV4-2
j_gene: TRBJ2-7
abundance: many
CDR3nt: TGTGCCAGTGGACTAGCGGGGGCCCACGAGCAGTACTTC
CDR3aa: CASGLAGAHEQYF

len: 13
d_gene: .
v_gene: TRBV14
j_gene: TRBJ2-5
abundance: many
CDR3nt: TGTGCCCGCGGGACGGACCCGCAAGAGACCCAGTACTTC
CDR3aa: CARGTDPQETQYF

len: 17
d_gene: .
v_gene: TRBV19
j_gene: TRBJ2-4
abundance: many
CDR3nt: TGTGCCAGTAGTATATCTTTCCGCGTGTCAGCCAAAAACATTCAGTACTTC
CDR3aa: CASSISFRVSAKNIQYF

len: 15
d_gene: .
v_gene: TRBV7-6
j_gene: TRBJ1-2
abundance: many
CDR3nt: TGTGCCAGCAGCCCTCAACCCATGGGCGGCTATGGCTACACCTTC
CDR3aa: CASSPQPMGGYGYTF

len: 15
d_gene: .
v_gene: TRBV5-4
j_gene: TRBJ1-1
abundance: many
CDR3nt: TGTGCCAGCAGCTTGCCGGGGGCGCGGGGAACTGAAGCTTTCTTT
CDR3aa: CASSLPGARGTEAFF

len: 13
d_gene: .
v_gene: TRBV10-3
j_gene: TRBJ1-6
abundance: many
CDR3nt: TGTGCCATCAGTGAGTGGGGGGGGCCTGACCTCCACTTT
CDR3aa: CAISEWGGPDLHF

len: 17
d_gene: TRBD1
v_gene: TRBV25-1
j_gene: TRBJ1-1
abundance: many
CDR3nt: TGTGCCAGCAGTGAATTCCGACAGGGGCCTATCGGCACTGAAGCTTTCTTT
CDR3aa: CASSEFRQGPIGTEAFF

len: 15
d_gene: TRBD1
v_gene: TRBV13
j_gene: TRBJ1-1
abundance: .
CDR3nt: TGTGCCAGCAGCACGACAGGGGGTAAACAGACTGAAGCTTTCTTT
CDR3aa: CASSTTGGKQTEAFF

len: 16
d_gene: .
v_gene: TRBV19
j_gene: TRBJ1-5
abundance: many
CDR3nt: TGTGCCAGTAGTATGTGGGGGGGCGCGAGCAATCAGCCCCAGCATTTT
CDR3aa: CASSMWGGASNQPQHF

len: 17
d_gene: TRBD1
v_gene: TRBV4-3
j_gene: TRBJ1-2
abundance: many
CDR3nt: TGCGCCAGCAGCCAAGATGGTCGAGGACAGGGGGCGCAAGGCTACACCTTC
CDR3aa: CASSQDGRGQGAQGYTF

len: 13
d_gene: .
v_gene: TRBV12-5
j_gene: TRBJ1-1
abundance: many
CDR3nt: TGTGCTAGTGGTTTGGAGCGAAGGGCTGAAGCTTTCTTT
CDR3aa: CASGLERRAEAFF

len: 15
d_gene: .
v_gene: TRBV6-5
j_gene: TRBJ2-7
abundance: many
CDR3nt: TGTGCCAGCAGTTACTCTCGGCAGGGGCTAGGGGAGCAGTACTTC
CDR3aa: CASSYSRQGLGEQYF

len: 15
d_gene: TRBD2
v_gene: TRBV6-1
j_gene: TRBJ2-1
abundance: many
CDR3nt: TGTGCCAGCAGTGACGGGACTAGCCCATACAATGAGCAGTTCTTC
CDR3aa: CASSDGTSPYNEQFF

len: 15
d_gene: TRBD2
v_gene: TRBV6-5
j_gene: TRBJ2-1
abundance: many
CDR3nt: TGTGCCAGCAGTTACCTAGCGGGGGGGCATCGAGAGCAGTTCTTC
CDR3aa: CASSYLAGGHREQFF

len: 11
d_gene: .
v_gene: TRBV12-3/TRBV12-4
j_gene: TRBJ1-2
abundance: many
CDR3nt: TGTGCCAGCGGTCCACTTTATGGCTACACCTTC
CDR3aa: CASGPLYGYTF

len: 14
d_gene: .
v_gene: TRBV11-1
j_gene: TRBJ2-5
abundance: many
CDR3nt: TGTGCCAGCAGCTTAAGCGGACGCCAAGAGACCCAGTACTTC
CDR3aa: CASSLSGRQETQYF

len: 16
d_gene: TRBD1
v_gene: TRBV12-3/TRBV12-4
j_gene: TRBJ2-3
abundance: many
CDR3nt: TGTGCCAGCAGCCCCTGGGACAGGGAAAACACAGATACGCAGTATTTT
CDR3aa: CASSPWDRENTDTQYF

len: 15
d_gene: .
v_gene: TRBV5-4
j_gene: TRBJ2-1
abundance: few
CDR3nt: TGTGCCAGCAGCCCGCCACAGGGTCACTACAATGAGCAGTTCTTC
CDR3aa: CASSPPQGHYNEQFF

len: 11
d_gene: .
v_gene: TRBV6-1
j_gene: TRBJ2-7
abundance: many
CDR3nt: TGTGCCAGCGCAGGGGCGGACGAGCAGTACTTC
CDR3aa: CASAGADEQYF

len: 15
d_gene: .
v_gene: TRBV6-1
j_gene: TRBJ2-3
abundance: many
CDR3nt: TGTGCCAGCAGTGAATACCAGGACTTCACAGATACGCAGTATTTT
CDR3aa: CASSEYQDFTDTQYF

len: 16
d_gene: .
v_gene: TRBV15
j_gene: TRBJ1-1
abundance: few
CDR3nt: TGTGCCACCAGCAGAGATCGGGGCAGATTGAACACTGAAGCTTTCTTT
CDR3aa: CATSRDRGRLNTEAFF

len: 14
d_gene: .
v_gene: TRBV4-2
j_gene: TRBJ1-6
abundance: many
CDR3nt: TGTGCCAGCAGCCCCCAGTGGGGTAGTTCACCCCTCCACTTT
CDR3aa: CASSPQWGSSPLHF

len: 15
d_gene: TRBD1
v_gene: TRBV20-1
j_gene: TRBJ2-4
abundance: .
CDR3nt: TGCAGTGCTAGAACAGGGGGGTTAGCCAAAAACATTCAGTACTTC
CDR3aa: CSARTGGLAKNIQYF

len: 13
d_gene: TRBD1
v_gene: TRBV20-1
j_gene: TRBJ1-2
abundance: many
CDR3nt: TGCAGTGCTAGGGGACAGGGGTACTATGGCTACACCTTC
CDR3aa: CSARGQGYYGYTF

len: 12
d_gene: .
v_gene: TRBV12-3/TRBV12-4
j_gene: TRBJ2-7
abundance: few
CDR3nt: TGTGCCAGCAGTTTTTGGGGTTCCGAGCAGTACTTC
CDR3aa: CASSFWGSEQYF

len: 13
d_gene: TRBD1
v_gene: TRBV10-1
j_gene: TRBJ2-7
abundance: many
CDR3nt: TGCGCCAGCAGCGGGACAGGGACCTACGAGCAGTACTTC
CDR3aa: CASSGTGTYEQYF

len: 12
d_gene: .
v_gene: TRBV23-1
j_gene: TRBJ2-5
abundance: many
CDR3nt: TGCGCCAGCCCCAGAGGAATGGAGACCCAGTACTTC
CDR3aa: CASPRGMETQYF

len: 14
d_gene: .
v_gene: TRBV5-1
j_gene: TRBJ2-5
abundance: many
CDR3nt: TGCGCCAGCAGCTTGGGCGTAGGTTCCGAGACCCAGTACTTC
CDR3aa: CASSLGVGSETQYF

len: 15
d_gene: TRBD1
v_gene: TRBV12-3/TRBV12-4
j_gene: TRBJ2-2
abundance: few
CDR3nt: TGTGCCAGCAGTGTGGACAGGGCGAACACCGGGGAGCTGTTTTTT
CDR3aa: CASSVDRANTGELFF

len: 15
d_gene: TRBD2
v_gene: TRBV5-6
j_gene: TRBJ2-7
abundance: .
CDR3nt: TGTGCCAGCAGCTTAGCGGGGGGCTACCCCTACGAGCAGTACTTC
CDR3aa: CASSLAGGYPYEQYF

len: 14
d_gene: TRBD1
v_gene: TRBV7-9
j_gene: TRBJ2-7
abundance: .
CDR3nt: TGTGCCAGCAGCTTACGGGACAGGGATATGGAGCAGTACTTC
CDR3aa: CASSLRDRDMEQYF

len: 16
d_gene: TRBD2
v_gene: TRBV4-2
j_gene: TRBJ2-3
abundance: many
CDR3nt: TGTGCCAGCAGCCCTACGCGGCGGGGGGGTTCAGATACGCAGTATTTT
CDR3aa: CASSPTRRGGSDTQYF

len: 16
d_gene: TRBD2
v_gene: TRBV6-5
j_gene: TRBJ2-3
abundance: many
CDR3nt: TGTGCCAGCAGACCGTCACTAGCGGGGGGGCCGGATACGCAGTATTTT
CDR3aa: CASRPSLAGGPDTQYF

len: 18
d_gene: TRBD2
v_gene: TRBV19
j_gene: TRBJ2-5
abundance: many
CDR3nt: TGTGCCAGTACCAAACGTGGGGCCGGACTAGCGCTCCAAGAGACCCAGTACTTC
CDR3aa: CASTKRGAGLALQETQYF

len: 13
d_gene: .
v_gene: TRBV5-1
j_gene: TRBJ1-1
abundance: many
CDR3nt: TGCGCCAGCAGCTTCCCAGGTAACACTGAAGCTTTCTTT
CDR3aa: CASSFPGNTEAFF

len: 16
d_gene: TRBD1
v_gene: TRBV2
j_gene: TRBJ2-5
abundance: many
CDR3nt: TGTGCCAGCAGTGGGACAGGGGGCAAATGTCGAGAGACCCAGTACTTC
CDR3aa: CASSGTGGKCRETQYF

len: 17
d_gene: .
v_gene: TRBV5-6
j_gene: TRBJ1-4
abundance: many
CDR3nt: TGTGCCAGCAGCTTGGATTCCGGTTCCGTCGGGTATGAAAAACTGTTTTTT
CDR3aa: CASSLDSGSVGYEKLFF

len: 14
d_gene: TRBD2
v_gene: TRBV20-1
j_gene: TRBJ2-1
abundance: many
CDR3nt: TGCAGTGCTCCTCAAGCGGGGGGAAACAATGAGCAGTTCTTC
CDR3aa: CSAPQAGGNNEQFF

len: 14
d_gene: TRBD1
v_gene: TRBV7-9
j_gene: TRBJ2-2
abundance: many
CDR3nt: TGTGCCAGCAGCTCGACAGGGGGCACCGGGGAGCTGTTTTTT
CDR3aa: CASSSTGGTGELFF

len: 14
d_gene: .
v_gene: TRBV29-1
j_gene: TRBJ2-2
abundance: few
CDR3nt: TGCAGCGTTGACGGAGGAATGAACACCGGGGAGCTGTTTTTT
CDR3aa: CSVDGGMNTGELFF

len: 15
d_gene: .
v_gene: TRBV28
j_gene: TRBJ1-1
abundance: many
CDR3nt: TGTGCCAGCAGTTTAATTGGCCAGGGGAACACTGAAGCTTTCTTT
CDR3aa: CASSLIGQGNTEAFF

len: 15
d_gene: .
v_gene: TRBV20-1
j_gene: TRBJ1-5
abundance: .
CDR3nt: TGCAGTGCTAGTCCTTCGGGACTTGGCAATCAGCCCCAGCATTTT
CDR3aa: CSASPSGLGNQPQHF

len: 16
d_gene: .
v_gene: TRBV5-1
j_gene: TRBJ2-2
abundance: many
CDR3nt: TGCGCCAGCAGCTTTTGGAGAGGACAGAACACCGGGGAGCTGTTTTTT
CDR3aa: CASSFWRGQNTGELFF

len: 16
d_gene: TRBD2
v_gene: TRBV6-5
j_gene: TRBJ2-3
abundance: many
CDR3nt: TGTGCCAGCAGTTACGCAAGCGGGGGGGCCACAGATACGCAGTATTTT
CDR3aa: CASSYASGGATDTQYF

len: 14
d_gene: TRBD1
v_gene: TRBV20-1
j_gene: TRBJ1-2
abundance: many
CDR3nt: TGCAGTGTTAGAGTGACAGGGGGGAGTTATGGCTACACCTTC
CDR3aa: CSVRVTGGSYGYTF

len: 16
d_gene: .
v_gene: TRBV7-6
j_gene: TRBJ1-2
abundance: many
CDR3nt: TGTGCCAGCAGCTTAACTAGCTCAGGCCTAAACTATGGCTACACCTTC
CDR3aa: CASSLTSSGLNYGYTF